The clone carrying this TCR beta chain has a single count. Its antigen is undetermined. The data are from a study of T cell responses to AZD1222 COVID-19 vaccine. About the research overall: The analysis combined second doses at about 4 or about 12 weeks.

V gave up 1 base and J gave up 5 bases, with 20 bases separating them. The CDR3 is made up of 18 amino acids. The V gene's germline CDR1 is LGHDT and CDR2 YNNKEL (reference sequence). The study, taken as a whole, reports: Donor demographics were predominantly white British with a female majority; clonal diversity may be underestimated. Without day 14 samples, only post-peak T cell repertoires were studied. Just five or six AZD1222 recipients were seropositive at baseline.

Repertoires were generated with immunoSEQ multiplex PCR, while TCRdb's copy carries only in-frame clones and drops some. The sample shows 120,000 or so clones, about 91% of them seen only once. This chain connects TRBV3-1 (or the pseudogene TRBV3-2) to TRBJ2-2; D ambiguous. Material: peripheral blood, obtained on day 0 of AZD1222 vaccination. This receptor was taken from an adult in good health. CDR3 region: CASSQVGTRSFGTGELFF. The CDR3 coding sequence is TGTGCCAGCAGCCAAGTTGGAACTCGGTCTTTTGGGACCGGGGAGCTGTTTTTT.